This entry lists 27 T cell receptor beta chains sequenced from one sample in a study of CDR3 diversity in severe acne. Via MiXCR, TCRdb re-called the PCR reads, giving one row per CDR3 protein. This sample has 100,000 or so distinct CDR3 sequences; 45% to 60% occur once, and the top ten carry approximately 13%. The material sequenced was blood. Receptors originate from a male donor with acne.

Ten or more counts support this clonotype. V gene TRBV20-1 combines with J gene TRBJ2-3, with 16 bases identical to TRBD2. V lost 7 bases to trimming and J lost 1 base; unmatched junction nucleotides: 8. The CDR3 has 17 residues. CDR1 and CDR2 from the germline V gene are DFQATT and SNEGSKA (reference sequence). The CDR3 is CSGVVGTSGGGTDTQYF. CDR3 nucleotides: TGCAGTGGCGTAGTGGGGACTAGCGGGGGGGGCACAGATACGCAGTATTTT.

This clonotype was detected many times. The rearrangement links TRBV5-1 to TRBJ2-1, with D unclear. Germline assignment: CDR1 SGHRS and CDR2 YFSETQ. The CDR3 loop spans 13 amino acids. The germline V and J ends were trimmed by 5 bases and 5 bases, with 11 bases remaining between them. CDR3 sequence: CASSLDQNNEQFF. Written as DNA, the CDR3 is TGCGCCAGCAGTCTGGACCAGAACAATGAGCAGTTCTTC.

J is TRBJ1-2 and V is TRBV19, with D possibly matching TRBD1 (5 bases). This CDR3 spans 13 amino acids. Trimming removed 1 base from V and 5 bases from J, with 8 bases in between. In germline, CDR1 is LNHDA, CDR2 SQIVND (reference sequence). Written as DNA, the CDR3 is TGTGCCAGTAGTATAGTGGACAAGTATGGCTACACCTTC. Its protein is CASSIVDKYGYTF.

This clonotype was seen repeatedly, ten times or more. J is TRBJ2-1 and V is TRBV6-5; TRBD2 might be the D (6 bases). The V gene's germline CDR1 is MNHEY and CDR2 SVGAGI. This CDR3 comprises 11 residues. The V end was cut by 8 bases, the J end by 8 bases, with 10 bases between. CDR3 sequence reads: CASFSGDEQFF. DNA of the CDR3: TGTGCCAGCTTTTCGGGGGATGAGCAGTTCTTC.

The chain carries TRBV19 and TRBJ1-5; TRBD1 matches at 9 bases. Losses at the gene ends were 1 base for V and 5 bases for J; bases not matched to a gene: 15. The length of the CDR3 is 19 residues. Germline V gene data show CDR1 as LNHDA and CDR2 as SQIVND (reference sequence). CDR3 DNA: TGTGCCAGTAGTATAGTATGGGGACAGGGCCGCGAAAAGGATCAGCCCCAGCATTTT. The encoded protein is CASSIVWGQGREKDQPQHF. Complete variable domain (other parts from reference TRBV19 and TRBJ1-5): DGGITQSPKYLFRKEGQNVTLSCEQNLNHDAMYWYRQDPGQGLRLIYYSQIVNDFQKGDIAEGYSVSREKKESFPLTVTSAQKNPTAFYLCASSIVWGQGREKDQPQHFGDGTRLSIL.

This clonotype has just a few counts. This may be a read error: a much more frequent sequence differs by one nucleotide. The chain joins TRBV20-1 to TRBJ1-2; tentatively, D is TRBD1 (5 bases). This CDR3 contains 14 residues. V gave up 3 bases and J gave up 8 bases, with 19 bases separating them. Germline V CDR1 and CDR2: DFQATT, SNEGSKA (reference sequence). CDR3 residues: CSARLGDSATGYTF. The CDR3 DNA sequence: TGCAGTGCTAGGCTCGGCGACAGCGCGACGGGCTACACCTTC.

V gene TRBV27 combines with J gene TRBJ1-6; the D gene is possibly TRBD1 (6 bases). There are 13 residues in the CDR3. V was clipped by 0 bases and J by 13 bases, with 10 bases between them. Germline V gives CDR1 MNHEY, CDR2 SMNVEV (reference sequence). The CDR3 loop is CASSLSGAAPLHF. In nucleotides, the CDR3 is TGTGCCAGCAGTTTATCGGGGGCAGCCCCCCTCCACTTT.

The chain combines TRBV7-9 with TRBJ2-7; D possibly corresponds to TRBD2 (6 bases). V lost 1 base and J 5 bases, leaving 9 bases between the germline ends. CDR3 length: 13 amino acids. The germline CDR1 and CDR2 sequences are SEHNR and FQNEAQ (reference sequence). The CDR3 spells CASSLGRGDEQYF. The DNA for the CDR3 is TGTGCCAGCAGCTTAGGGAGGGGCGACGAGCAGTACTTC.

The rearrangement joins TRBV20-1 to TRBJ1-2; 7 bases map to TRBD1. CDR3 size: 13 residues. V trimming: 6 bases; J trimming: 4 bases; junction bases outside the gene matches: 8. Germline values: CDR1 DFQATT, CDR2 SNEGSKA (reference sequence). For the CDR3, the DNA is TGCAGTGCCATCCCAGGGGGTGCCTATGGCTACACCTTC. Translation: CSAIPGGAYGYTF.

This sequence joins TRBV7-9 and TRBJ1-5; 7 bases align to TRBD1. V trimming: 5 bases; J trimming: 4 bases; junction bases outside the gene matches: 5. The germline V gene encodes CDR1 SEHNR and CDR2 FQNEAQ (reference sequence). The CDR3 is 14 residues long. The CDR3 loop is CASSNATGNQPQHF. The CDR3 bases are TGTGCCAGCAGCAATGCGACAGGGAATCAGCCCCAGCATTTT.

This clonotype came up many times. The gene calls are TRBV9 and TRBJ1-2; TRBD1 aligns across 8 bases. The ends lost 4 bases at V and 2 bases at J; junction bases unmatched: 4. Looked up from germline, CDR1 is SGDLS and CDR2 is YYNGEE. The CDR3 is 14 amino acids. DNA for the CDR3: TGTGCCAGCAGCTCGGACAGGGCGAACTATGGCTACACCTTC. Translated: CASSSDRANYGYTF.

This clonotype was seen ten or more times. This chain uses TRBV19 with TRBJ1-1; D is perhaps TRBD1 (5 bases). Trimming removed 5 bases at V and 0 bases at J, with 10 bases between. Germline CDR1 reads LNHDA; CDR2 reads SQIVND (reference sequence). This CDR3 is 14 amino acids long. CDR3 residues: CASSGDRLNTEAFF. CDR3 coding DNA: TGTGCCAGTAGTGGAGACAGACTGAACACTGAAGCTTTCTTT.

This clonotype was seen repeatedly, ten times or more. The CDR3 region has the DNA TGCAGTGCTAGAAGACTAGCGGATCTCTACGAGCAGTACTTC. Translation: CSARRLADLYEQYF. The rearrangement joins TRBV20-1 to TRBJ2-7; 9 bases are a match to TRBD2. The CDR3 sequence is 14 residues long. With V trimmed by 2 bases and J by 3 bases, 5 bases remained unmatched. Germline V gene data show CDR1 as DFQATT and CDR2 as SNEGSKA (reference sequence).

This clonotype appeared a single time. At one boundary the junction diverges from the germline segment, which might be a read error. This chain uses TRBV25-1 with TRBJ2-5; D gene ambiguous. This CDR3 comprises 12 residues. Germline V CDR1 and CDR2: MGHDK, SYGVNS. In nucleotides, the CDR3 is TGTGCCAGCAGTGAAACCCAAGGGACCCAGTACTTC. Its protein product is CASSETQGTQYF.

This clonotype has a count of ten or more. The chain links TRBV7-9 to TRBJ1-1, with no clear D. The V and J ends lost 3 bases and 0 bases respectively, with 2 bases between them. The CDR3 is made up of 12 amino acids. Germline V gene lookup returns CDR1 SEHNR and CDR2 FQNEAQ (reference sequence). The CDR3, as DNA: TGTGCCAGCAGCTTGATGAACACTGAAGCTTTCTTT. Translation gives CASSLMNTEAFF.

Of note for this clonotype: One base away lies a much larger clone, so this may be a sequencing read error. The conserved phenylalanine or tryptophan normally closing the CDR3 is absent here, so this likely arose from a read error. J is TRBJ2-7 and V is TRBV12-3 or TRBV12-4, with 11 bases matching TRBD2. V dropped 5 bases and J dropped 7; count of bases not matched to a gene: 7. This CDR3 spans 14 amino acids. CDR3 sequence (DNA): TGTGCCAGCAGTCTGACTAGCGGGGAGGGTGAGCAGTACCTC. Its translation: CASSLTSGEGEQYL.

This clonotype was recorded at least ten times. The rearrangement links TRBV7-3 to TRBJ2-7, with TRBD2 as a possible D gene (6 bases). Trimming removed 3 bases from V and 4 bases from J, with 10 bases in between. This CDR3 has 13 amino acids. Germline-derived CDR1 and CDR2 are SGHTA and FQGTGA. This chain's CDR3 is CASSFSGGYEQYF. The DNA of the CDR3 is TGTGCCAGCAGCTTTAGCGGAGGTTACGAGCAGTACTTC.

The chain joins TRBV12-3 or TRBV12-4 to TRBJ2-7; no clear D. The CDR3 totals 11 residues. The V and J ends lost 5 bases and 3 bases respectively, with 5 bases between them. The DNA of the CDR3 is TGTGCCAGCAGTGGAGACTACGAGCAGTACTTC. Amino acid sequence: CASSGDYEQYF.

This chain links TRBV20-1 with TRBJ2-2, with 9 nucleotides matching TRBD2. Germline trimming cut 0 bases from V and 7 bases from J; bases unmatched to any gene: 9. Germline V gene data show CDR1 as DFQATT and CDR2 as SNEGSKA (reference sequence). This CDR3 spans 16 amino acids. CDR3 nucleotide sequence: TGCAGTGCTAGAGATCCTAGCGGGACTAGTGGCGGGGAGCTGTTTTTT. It is translated as CSARDPSGTSGGELFF.

The rearrangement links TRBV29-1 to TRBJ1-2; D gene ambiguous. The CDR3 is made up of 12 amino acids. Germline CDR1 and CDR2: SQVTM and ANQGSEA. Trimming shortened V by 7 bases and J by 4 bases, and 13 bases separated the two germline ends. The CDR3 reads CSALRGLYGYTF. CDR3 nucleotides: TGCAGCGCCCTGAGAGGTCTCTATGGCTACACCTTC.

The V call is TRBV7-6, the J call TRBJ2-7, with 7 positions matching TRBD2. CDR3 length equals 15 residues. Germline V gives CDR1 SGHVS, CDR2 FNYEAQ. V dropped 3 bases and J dropped 2; count of bases not matched to a gene: 7. This CDR3 is CASSLISSGPYEQYF. The CDR3 DNA is TGTGCCAGCAGCTTGATATCTAGCGGCCCCTACGAGCAGTACTTC.

This clonotype was counted a single time. The V gene is TRBV6-2 or TRBV6-3, the J gene TRBJ2-5; no firm D call. The length of the CDR3 is 12 residues. CDR1 and CDR2 from the germline V gene are MNHEY and SVGEGT. The ends were cut back, 4 bases at V and 5 bases at J, with 8 bases in the middle. The CDR3 DNA reads TGTGCCAGCAGTTCAGTTGGTGAGACCCAGTACTTC. Encoded protein: CASSSVGETQYF.

The rearrangement links TRBV7-2 to TRBJ2-7; 9 nucleotides match TRBD2. V was pared by 5 bases and J by 2 bases, with 7 bases of the junction left unmatched. CDR3 length equals 15 residues. Germline loops: CDR1 SGHTA, CDR2 FQGNSA. CDR3 residues: CASSQGAGGAYEQYF. For the CDR3, the DNA is TGTGCCAGCAGCCAGGGAGCGGGAGGAGCCTACGAGCAGTACTTC.

As concerns this clonotype: Just one base apart from a much larger clone, this may be a read error. This CDR3 is CASSYPGDAQYF. CDR3 coding DNA: TGTGCCAGCAGTTACCCAGGAGATGCGCAGTATTTT. The V call is TRBV6-6, the J call TRBJ2-3; no firm D call. The CDR3 is 12 amino acids. In germline, CDR1 is MNHNY, CDR2 SVGAGI (reference sequence).

This chain links TRBV19 with TRBJ2-5, with 9 bases that match TRBD1. This CDR3 region has 14 residues. Germline CDR1 reads LNHDA; CDR2 reads SQIVND (reference sequence). V gave up 7 bases and J gave up 2 bases; unmatched junction bases: 5. The DNA of the CDR3 is TGTGCCAGTAAACGGGGGACAGGGCAAGAGACCCAGTACTTC. This translates into CASKRGTGQETQYF.

Turning to this clonotype: Likely a read error: the CDR3 ends without its conserved phenylalanine or tryptophan. The chain couples TRBV7-2 to TRBJ2-1, with 10 bases that match TRBD2. Germline CDR1 reads SGHTA; CDR2 reads FQGNSA. V gave up 1 base and J gave up 8 bases; unmatched junction bases: 17. This CDR3 is 19 amino acids long. The CDR3 spells CASSLGVRWVASGSHEQFL. The CDR3, as DNA: TGTGCCAGCAGCTTAGGGGTTCGGTGGGTGGCTAGCGGGAGCCATGAGCAGTTCCTC.

This clonotype was found many times. The chain employs TRBV2 and TRBJ2-7; 9 positions agree with TRBD1. V shed 6 bases, J shed 1 base, and the junction held 7 bases outside the gene matches. Germline CDR1 is SNHLY and CDR2 is FYNNEI. The CDR3 sequence is 15 residues long. The CDR3 spells CASSDLTGGSYEQYF. In DNA form, the CDR3 reads TGTGCCAGCAGCGATTTGACAGGGGGGTCCTACGAGCAGTACTTC.